This TCR beta chain came from a study of T cell repertoires in cytomegalovirus infection. Study as a whole: Public TCR beta signatures provided an indication of both CMV infection and a matching HLA type.

MiXCR was run by TCRdb on the reads, yielding one entry per CDR3 protein. The table lists about 180,000 distinct CDR3 sequences, 14% of them singletons. This CDR3 spans 13 amino acids. Trimming stripped 1 base from V and 4 bases from J, with 7 bases between. CDR1 and CDR2 from the germline V gene are PRHDT and FYEKMQ (reference sequence). This clonotype has at least ten counts. V usage is TRBV13 and J usage is TRBJ1-1; D unclear. The sequenced material came from PBMCs. The TCR comes from a human donor in good health (CMV status not recorded). Some clones in this sample may be carry-over from other donors' samples. CDR3 loop: CASSLEEGTEAFF. The CDR3 DNA reads as TGTGCCAGCAGCTTAGAAGAGGGCACTGAAGCTTTCTTT.